The sequence of this T cell receptor beta chain was determined in a study of cytomegalovirus exposure and HLA in healthy donors (dated by TCRdb to 2016 to 2017). As for the study more broadly: An earlier analysis of roughly 500 of the donors reported approximately 260 Gb of sequence data and around 100 million unique TCR beta sequences obtained from 180 million or so T cells. In the later analysis, no new phenotypic data were used to find candidate immune exposures; instead, reliance was placed on TCR beta sequences and their occurrence across donors. The aim of the study was to test whether cataloging public T cell receptors could identify signatures of past pathogen exposure. Among roughly 400 genotyped donors of the cohort, an average of about 220,000 unique TCR beta nucleotide sequences was sequenced per donor, of which roughly 17% were non-productive. In an earlier analysis of around 540 of the donors, high-throughput TCR beta sequencing was used to judge whether each TCR beta V gene segment behaved as functional or pseudogenic. Genome-wide SNP genotypes for about 55% of the 666 donors were used in a later genetic analysis, which treated that subset as a discovery cohort. Typing coverage varied by locus: roughly 620-640 donors for A, B, C, DRB1 and DQB1; under 550 for DQA1; around 570 for DPA1; approximately 490 for DPB1. Both class I and class II loci were covered by HLA typing, at four-digit resolution. Of the 350 to 400 genotyped donors, approximately 82% fell in the genetic ancestry cluster associated with self-reported Caucasian donors. Using immunosequencing, the study profiled T cell repertoires from some 670 subjects and related those repertoires to cytomegalovirus serostatus. A separate validation cohort of 90 to 150 different subjects was used in addition to the roughly 670-subject first cohort. About 280 gigabases of sequencing data and some 85 million unique TCR sequences were included in an early release covering about 700 HLA-typed donors. A later analysis re-analyzed previously published TCR beta repertoires from 650 to 800 donors and added high-resolution HLA genotyping to study TCR occurrence patterns. Donor age, sex, ethnicity and CMV serostatus were compiled alongside the repertoire data. A handful of DR-DQ haplotypes were handled as single units for association and clustering because linkage in the cohort was strong. Every repertoire in the discovery cohort had been generated on one and the same sequencing platform. To predict cytomegalovirus infection status, the study combined high-throughput TCR immunosequencing, statistical association of individual TCRs with disease status, and machine learning.

Points the paper makes about the study in general: Some IMGT-functional V segments, including TRBV6-2 and TRBV6-3, could not be distinguished by the 87-base-pair reads and were therefore excluded. In a later genetic analysis, a missense DCLRE1C variant was associated with V-gene and J-gene trimming of TCR beta chains, and the association was replicated in an independent cohort. HLA typing was unavailable for some donors at each locus, so association tests used only the typed subset. In a later analysis, about 17,000 TCR beta sequences were associated with specific HLA alleles at a false discovery rate of 0.05. Some 15 rarely observed V segments, including chromosome 9 orphons, were excluded from the earlier analysis of some 590 of the donors because counts were too low. A total of about 150 TCR beta chains were listed by the study as associated with cytomegalovirus. For the cohort, immune exposure information was limited to CMV serostatus. In an earlier analysis of a few hundred of the donors, most TCR beta V segments were observed in productive rearrangements about 87% or about 30% of the time, broadly matching IMGT annotations. In a later genetic analysis, fewer N-insertions in productive TCRs were reported among donors in an Asian-associated ancestry cluster than the approximately 630-donor mean. Three of the identified cytomegalovirus-associated TCR beta chains were confirmed in vitro to be specific for cytomegalovirus antigens. In a later analysis, HLA-associated TCR beta chains showed more clonal expansion and lower generation probabilities than non-associated chains that were equally common. A cluster of highly shared sequence variants was judged likely to represent a technical artifact of the sequencing pipeline. Linkage disequilibrium might explain the correlated functional status among segregating V segments, but an unknown experimental factor could not be excluded. When HLA alleles, especially DR and DQ, strongly co-occurred, attributing TCR associations to individual alleles was difficult. In a later analysis, most CMV-associated TCR beta chains were found to appear HLA-restricted, with HLA associations seemingly driven largely by CMV exposure. Most TCR sequences were seen in very few donors, while some public TCRs were found in many individuals. Sequencing depth was assumed to be roughly uniform across donors in the presence/absence analyses, though that assumption may not hold. The classifier was reported to diagnose cytomegalovirus status with high specificity and sensitivity in both the original cohort and the validation cohort. According to the authors, the approach could potentially be generalized to other disease states and immunological phenotypes. In this cohort, only TCR beta chains were sequenced, and detectable features were limited by the absence of alpha or paired-chain data. A further reported finding was that TCR beta sequences accurately predicted the HLA-A and HLA-B alleles for most subjects in the first cohort. A later analysis reported that several top co-occurrence clusters appeared linked to parvovirus B19, influenza, CMV and Epstein-Barr virus. In a later analysis, the rate of TCR association differed among HLA loci, with DRB1 alleles having the most associated TCRs and HLA-C alleles having the fewest.

The library was prepared using the immunoSEQ multiplex PCR assay. For the multiplex PCR, a mixture combining 60 forward primers for TCR Vbeta segments and 13 reverse primers for TCR Jbeta segments was used. A multiplex PCR assay on genomic DNA amplified the CDR3 region of rearranged TCR beta genes. The amplified TCR beta libraries were sequenced on the Illumina HiSeq System as 87-base-pair reads. The paper's processing steps were these. A later analysis tallied tens of millions of unique TCR beta chains across the 700 or so repertoires, and about 10 million of those chains were shared by two or more donors. A nearest-neighbor algorithm error-corrected the raw reads and collapsed the reads into unique sequences, merging closely related sequences to remove PCR and sequencing errors. Alignment of CDR3 sequences to IMGT reference sequences was used to assign V, D and J gene segments. For a sequence to be retained, at least a six-nucleotide match to both a V gene segment and a J gene segment was required. Rearrangements were called productive when the CDR3 lacked stop codons and stayed in frame with V and J; all others were non-productive. Following IMGT convention, CDR3 was defined as the stretch from the second conserved V-encoded cysteine to the conserved J-encoded phenylalanine. The earlier analysis of approximately 500 of the donors excluded sequences that lacked an unambiguous match to a single V gene segment. In an earlier analysis of several hundred of the donors, V segments were called functional above 56.7% productive rearrangements and were called segregating when the between-donor standard deviation exceeded 5%. A statistical classification framework was built to diagnose cytomegalovirus status from the catalog of TCR beta chain sequences. In a later analysis, V and J genes were assigned by comparing TCR nucleotide sequences against IMGT/GENE-DB human TR gene sequences. Using the TCRdist pipeline, a later analysis assigned CDR3 sequences along with most-parsimonious VDJ recombination scenarios. In a later analysis, each TCR beta chain was defined by its CDR3 amino acid sequence together with its V-gene family, and reads lacking a unique V-gene family were excluded. In a later analysis, 450 to 600 highly shared, low-generation-probability nucleotide sequences were removed to address suspected cross-contamination and a sequencing artifact. In a later analysis, a clonal expansion index was calculated for each public chain from normalized within-repertoire ranks of inferred template counts. In a later analysis, generation probabilities were computed with a VDJ recombination model fitted to out-of-frame rearrangements, and the resulting probabilities were checked against IGoR. In a later analysis, hypergeometric tests were used to score TCR-TCR, TCR-HLA and TCR-CMV co-occurrence, with a repertoire-size bias correction applied to TCR pairs. In a later analysis, false discovery rates were estimated by permuting HLA or CMV assignments 20 times. In a later analysis, co-occurring TCRs were grouped using DBSCAN, and TCRdist sequence similarity was added for clustering within HLA-allele-positive subsets. Repertoires with fewer than 30,000 or more than 120,000 public chains were left out of co-occurrence clustering, as were five repertoires with anomalous nucleotide sharing. The table was pulled from immuneACCESS by TCRdb, which kept in-frame rearrangements only. Such tables lose some clones; where checked, under half of the loss comes from unresolved V genes, and the rest has no known cause. V, J and clone size derive from that table, while D and trimming were established from the DNA sequence. This sample is represented by around 94,000 clones; roughly 84% of them were singletons. The ten largest clones add up to around 2.3% of the sample.

Trimmed from V: 8 bases; trimmed from J: 3 bases; junction bases lacking a gene match: 17. Sequences MNHEY (CDR1) and SMNVEV (CDR2) are obtained from the germline V gene (reference sequence). Taken from cysteine to phenylalanine, the CDR3 has 17 residues. The only DNA kept is the CDR3, 51 bases in frame from the first base. The cohort comprised 666 healthy bone marrow donors. All cohort members were sampled while nominally healthy, although unrecorded immune exposures were likely present. The donor tested CMV seronegative, placing the donor among the 350 or so seronegative members of the cohort. A peripheral blood sample was collected from each donor, and TCR beta sequencing was performed on peripheral blood mononuclear cells. Genomic DNA was extracted from the blood cell samples with the Qiagen DNeasy Blood Extraction Kit. On this clone: Its specific antigen is unknown. No much larger clone exists at a distance of one base, and base qualities are not known.

The TCR comes from a man aged 18-30 years in good health and CMV-seronegative. The sample comprised PBMCs. The chain couples TRBV27 to TRBJ2-7; 9 nucleotides in the junction match TRBD1. The DNA sequence follows: TGTGCCAGCCGTCGCCAACGGACAGGGGACGTGAGCTACGAGCAGTACTTC. Protein translation: CASRRQRTGDVSYEQYF.